The 14 T cell receptor beta chains below all came from one sample that was sequenced in a study of CD8 T cells in ankylosing spondylitis. From the 5' RACE reads, TCRdb called clonotypes with MiXCR, one entry per CDR3 protein. In the table there are hundreds of thousands of distinct CDR3 sequences, 10% to 15% of which are singletons. Study results and limitations: What seemed typical of ankylosing spondylitis blood was a TCR beta motif built from several highly homologous variants.

The antigens for these receptors are not known. The material sequenced was blood, either unsorted or a sorted T cell fraction (not recorded which). The source of these receptors is a male donor with ankylosing spondylitis.

In this sample, this clonotype turned up many times. V and J are TRBV7-9 and TRBJ2-1; D perhaps matches TRBD2 (5 bases). There are 13 residues in the CDR3. The germline V gene encodes CDR1 SEHNR and CDR2 FQNEAQ (reference sequence). V was clipped by 6 bases and J by 3 bases, with 9 bases between them. The CDR3 region has the DNA TGTGCCAGCAGTCAAACTAGCTACAATGAGCAGTTCTTC. Protein sequence: CASSQTSYNEQFF.

The V gene is TRBV5-5, the J gene TRBJ1-1; the D is unclear. This CDR3 has 14 amino acids. Trimming cost V 2 bases and J 1 base, with 9 bases left between them. Germline CDR1 SGHKS, CDR2 YYEKEE (reference sequence). The CDR3 DNA sequence: TGTGCCAGCAGCTTCCGGGCGGGGAACACTGAAGCTTTCTTT. It yields the protein CASSFRAGNTEAFF.

This clonotype was seen more than once but under ten times. This rearrangement joins TRBV20-1 to TRBJ1-5, with 8 positions matching TRBD1. Germline lookup yields CDR1 DFQATT and CDR2 SNEGSKA (reference sequence). CDR3 size: 14 residues. V lost 0 bases to trimming and J lost 7 bases; unmatched junction nucleotides: 5. The CDR3 DNA reads as TGCAGTGCTAGAGATCGGACAGGGTGGCAGCCCCAGCATTTT. Its protein is CSARDRTGWQPQHF.

The chain uses TRBV29-1 and TRBJ2-1; 7 bases are shared with TRBD1. Trimming took 4 bases from V and 9 from J; bases not matched to a gene: 9. CDR3 length: 13 amino acids. Looked up from germline, CDR1 is SQVTM and CDR2 is ANQGSEA. CDR3 region: CSVGTGKWGEQFF. CDR3 DNA sequence: TGCAGCGTTGGGACAGGAAAGTGGGGTGAGCAGTTCTTC.

This clonotype was seen only a few times. CDR3 amino acids: CASTSNAGQGREKLFF. The DNA for the CDR3 is TGTGCCAGCACCTCGAACGCCGGCCAGGGGCGAGAAAAACTGTTTTTT. The V gene is TRBV6-2 or TRBV6-3, the J gene TRBJ1-4, with D tentatively TRBD1 (6 bases). Trimming cost V 7 bases and J 8 bases, with 23 bases left between them. This CDR3 has 16 amino acids. Germline CDR1 reads MNHEY; CDR2 reads SVGEGT.

The rearrangement links TRBV7-9 to TRBJ2-5; the D gene is possibly TRBD2 (5 bases). There are 12 residues in the CDR3. Germline CDR1 SEHNR, CDR2 FQNEAQ (reference sequence). V lost 1 base and J 10 bases, leaving 10 bases between the germline ends. CDR3 sequence reads: CASSLVREGQYF. The CDR3, as DNA: TGTGCCAGCAGCTTAGTTAGAGAGGGCCAGTACTTC.

The chain uses TRBV27 and TRBJ2-7; 9 bases agree with TRBD2. With V trimmed by 4 bases and J by 2 bases, 6 bases remained unmatched. The germline V gene encodes CDR1 MNHEY and CDR2 SMNVEV (reference sequence). This CDR3 is built from 15 residues. CDR3 in amino acids: CASSYGASGAYEQYF. In DNA form, the CDR3 reads TGTGCCAGCAGTTACGGGGCTAGCGGGGCCTACGAGCAGTACTTC.

The chain joins TRBV20-1 to TRBJ2-5; tentative D call: TRBD2 (6 bases). The CDR3 extends over 13 amino acids. The germline V gene encodes CDR1 DFQATT and CDR2 SNEGSKA (reference sequence). Trimming left V 5 bases short and J 5 bases short, with 15 bases between. CDR3 in DNA: TGCAGTGCTCGTAATAGCGGTCAGGAGACCCAGTACTTC. It yields the protein CSARNSGQETQYF.

The V and J genes are TRBV7-9 and TRBJ2-7; 12 nucleotides agree with TRBD2. This CDR3 is 16 amino acids long. Germline trimming cut 1 base from V and 5 bases from J; bases unmatched to any gene: 6. CDR1 is SEHNR, CDR2 FQNEAQ, per germline (reference sequence). The CDR3 here is CASSLGTSGNLNEQYF. CDR3 bases: TGTGCCAGCAGCTTAGGGACTAGCGGGAATTTGAACGAGCAGTACTTC.

The V call is TRBV4-2, the J call TRBJ1-1; no reliable D call. Germline V lookup: CDR1 LGHNA, CDR2 YNFKEQ. With 0 bases removed from V and 2 bases from J, the gap between germline ends came to 13 bases. The CDR3 runs to 16 residues. DNA for the CDR3: TGTGCCAGCAGCCAAGATGCGGCCGTTATCAACACTGAAGCTTTCTTT. It codes for CASSQDAAVINTEAFF.

This clonotype was recorded at least ten times. CDR3 in amino acids: CASSSNGQVEGYTF. The CDR3 DNA reads TGTGCCAGCAGTTCTAACGGACAGGTAGAGGGCTACACCTTC. The chain has TRBV6-2 or TRBV6-3 and TRBJ1-2; TRBD1 agrees at 7 bases. Germline V gene sequence: CDR1 MNHEY, CDR2 SVGEGT. The CDR3 consists of 14 residues. J lost 8 bases, V lost 4 bases, and 10 bases had no gene match.

This chain connects TRBV29-1 to TRBJ2-7; tentative D call: TRBD1 (5 bases). Trimming stripped 5 bases from V and 4 bases from J, with 12 bases between. Germline loops: CDR1 SQVTM, CDR2 ANQGSEA. CDR3 length equals 12 residues. The CDR3 DNA reads as TGCAGCGTTTTAAGGGGCGGTTACGAGCAGTACTTC. This sequence encodes CSVLRGGYEQYF.

The chain is built from TRBV11-1 and TRBJ2-7; the match to TRBD1 covers 10 bases. The germline CDR1 and CDR2 sequences are SGHAT and FQDESV (reference sequence). The CDR3 is made up of 17 amino acids. V was pared by 5 bases and J by 4 bases, with 14 bases of the junction left unmatched. The CDR3: CASSGRSSGTGEYEQYF. The CDR3 region has the DNA TGTGCCAGCAGCGGCCGGAGTTCCGGGACAGGGGAGTACGAGCAGTACTTC. Full variable domain (missing parts from reference TRBV11-1 and TRBJ2-7): EAEVAQSPRYKITEKSQAVAFWCDPISGHATLYWYRQILGQGPELLVQFQDESVVDDSQLPKDRFSAERLKGVDSTLKIQPAELGDSAMYLCASSGRSSGTGEYEQYFGPGTRLTVT.

This clonotype came up a few times. Its ends do not fully match the called genes, so a read error is possible. The chain couples TRBV6-2 or TRBV6-3 to TRBJ1-2; D gene ambiguous. The CDR3 has 13 residues. CDR1 is MNHEY, CDR2 SVGEGT, per germline. The CDR3 nucleotides read TGTGCCAGCAGTAACTCAAGGAACTATGGCTACACCTTC. This sequence encodes CASSNSRNYGYTF.